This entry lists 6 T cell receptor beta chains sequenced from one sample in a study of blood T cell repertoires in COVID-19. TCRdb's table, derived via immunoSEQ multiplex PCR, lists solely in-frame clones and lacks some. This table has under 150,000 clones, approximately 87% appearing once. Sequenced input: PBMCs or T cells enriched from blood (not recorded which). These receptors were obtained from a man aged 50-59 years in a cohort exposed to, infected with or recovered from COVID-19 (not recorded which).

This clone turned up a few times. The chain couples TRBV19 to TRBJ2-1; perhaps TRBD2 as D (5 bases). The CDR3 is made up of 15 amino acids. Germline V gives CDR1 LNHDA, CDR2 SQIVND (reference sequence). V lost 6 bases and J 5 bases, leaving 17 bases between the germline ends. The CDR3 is CASSPWVGLNNEQFF. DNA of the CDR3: TGTGCCAGTAGCCCTTGGGTCGGACTCAACAATGAGCAGTTCTTC.

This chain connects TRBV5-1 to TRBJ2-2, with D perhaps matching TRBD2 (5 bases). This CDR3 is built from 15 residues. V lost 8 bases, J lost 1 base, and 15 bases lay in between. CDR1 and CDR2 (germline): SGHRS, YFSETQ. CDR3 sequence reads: CASTDFRMNTGELFF. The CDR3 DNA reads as TGCGCCAGTACGGACTTCCGAATGAACACCGGGGAGCTGTTTTTT.

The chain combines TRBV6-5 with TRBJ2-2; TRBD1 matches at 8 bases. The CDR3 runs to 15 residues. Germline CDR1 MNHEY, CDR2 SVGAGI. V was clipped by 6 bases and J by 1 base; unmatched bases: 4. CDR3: CASSSGTGNTGELFF. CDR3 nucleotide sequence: TGTGCCAGCAGCTCCGGGACAGGGAACACCGGGGAGCTGTTTTTT.

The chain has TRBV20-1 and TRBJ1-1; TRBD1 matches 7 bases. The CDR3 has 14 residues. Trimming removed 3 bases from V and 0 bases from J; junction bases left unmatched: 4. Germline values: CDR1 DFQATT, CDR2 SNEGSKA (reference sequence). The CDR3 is CSASSGTVNTEAFF. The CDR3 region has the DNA TGCAGTGCTAGTTCCGGGACAGTGAACACTGAAGCTTTCTTT.

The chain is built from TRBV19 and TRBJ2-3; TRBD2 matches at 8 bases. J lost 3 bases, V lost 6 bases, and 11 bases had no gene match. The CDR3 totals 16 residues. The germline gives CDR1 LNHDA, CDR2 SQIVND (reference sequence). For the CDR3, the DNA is TGTGCCAGTAGCCAATCAACGGGGGGGGAGACAGATACGCAGTATTTT. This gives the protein CASSQSTGGETDTQYF.

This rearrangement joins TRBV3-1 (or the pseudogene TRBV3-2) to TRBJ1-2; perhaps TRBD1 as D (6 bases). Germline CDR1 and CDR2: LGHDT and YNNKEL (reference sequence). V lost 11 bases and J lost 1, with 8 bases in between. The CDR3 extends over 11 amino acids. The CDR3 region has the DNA TGTGCCGCACAGGGTAACTATGGCTACACCTTC. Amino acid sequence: CAAQGNYGYTF.